These 30 T cell receptor beta chains share one sample of origin, sequenced in a study of CD8 T cells in ankylosing spondylitis. TCRdb reanalysed the 5' RACE reads using MiXCR and keeps one entry per CDR3 protein. The sample lists a few hundred thousand distinct CDR3 sequences, 20% to 25% occurring once. These TCRs' antigens remain unknown. Whole-study results and caveats: A motif in TCR beta, a set of roughly 8 highly homologous variants, appeared characteristic of ankylosing spondylitis blood.

Sequencing was performed on blood, either unsorted or a sorted T cell fraction (not recorded which). The receptor set was obtained from a male donor with ankylosing spondylitis.

The V and J genes are TRBV4-1 and TRBJ2-1, with D unclear. V was cut by 8 bases and J by 3 bases, with 11 bases left in between. The CDR3 runs 13 residues. Looked up from germline, CDR1 is MGHRA and CDR2 is YSYEKL. The CDR3 DNA follows: TGCGCCAGCCGTAGTGTCTACTACAATGAGCAGTTCTTC. This encodes CASRSVYYNEQFF.

This clonotype was seen a few times. The chain is built from TRBV19 and TRBJ1-1; maybe TRBD1 (5 bases). This CDR3 has 13 residues. V gave up 8 bases and J gave up 5 bases, with 15 bases separating them. Germline lookup yields CDR1 LNHDA and CDR2 SQIVND (reference sequence). The CDR3 DNA follows: TGTGCCAGTGCAGAGGGTGAGGGGACTGAAGCTTTCTTT. Protein product: CASAEGEGTEAFF.

This clonotype turned up a few times. The genes are TRBV24-1 and TRBJ2-2; no clear D. CDR3 size: 18 residues. V lost 4 bases and J lost 0, with 17 bases in between. The germline V gene has CDR1 KGHDR and CDR2 SFDVKD. This CDR3 is CATSEHVGGGSNTGELFF. The DNA of the CDR3 is TGTGCCACCAGTGAGCACGTTGGCGGCGGATCGAACACCGGGGAGCTGTTTTTT.

The chain employs TRBV20-1 and TRBJ1-4; D is unclear. Germline CDR1 is DFQATT and CDR2 is SNEGSKA (reference sequence). The CDR3 has 15 amino acids. The germline V and J ends were trimmed by 0 bases and 4 bases, with 12 bases remaining between them. This chain's CDR3 is CSAREVGRINEKLFF. CDR3 DNA sequence: TGCAGTGCTAGAGAGGTCGGCCGGATTAATGAAAAACTGTTTTTT.

The J gene is TRBJ2-1, the V gene TRBV20-1; D call uncertain. This CDR3 is 12 amino acids long. Between the trimmed V and J ends, which lost 0 bases and 7 bases, there was a span of 7 bases. Germline loops: CDR1 DFQATT, CDR2 SNEGSKA (reference sequence). This CDR3 is CSARDPRNEQFF. In DNA, the CDR3 is TGCAGTGCTAGAGATCCCAGGAATGAGCAGTTCTTC.

The chain links TRBV20-1 to TRBJ1-2; D is unclear. Germline assignment: CDR1 DFQATT and CDR2 SNEGSKA (reference sequence). Trimming left V 2 bases short and J 4 bases short, with 11 bases between. CDR3 length: 13 residues. CDR3 bases: TGCAGTGCTAGAACCGACCTGGGCTATGGCTACACCTTC. Protein sequence: CSARTDLGYGYTF.

This clonotype was seen a few times. V and J are TRBV18 and TRBJ1-2, with 9 nucleotides matching TRBD1. CDR3 length: 14 residues. CDR1 is KGHSH and CDR2 is LQKENI in the germline V gene. V gave up 4 bases and J gave up 8 bases; unmatched junction bases: 8. DNA for the CDR3: TGTGCCAGCTCACGCCCGGACAGGGGCGGCGGCTACACCTTC. Residues: CASSRPDRGGGYTF.

The CDR3 loop reads CASTPAGGGELFF. The CDR3 DNA is TGTGCCAGCACCCCCGCGGGGGGCGGGGAGCTGTTTTTT. The J gene is TRBJ2-2, the V gene TRBV25-1; 8 nucleotides agree with TRBD2. J gave up 7 bases and V 7 bases, and 5 bases lay outside the gene matches. Per germline, CDR1 MGHDK and CDR2 SYGVNS. This CDR3 is 13 amino acids long.

There are a few counts of this clonotype. The rearrangement links TRBV20-1 to TRBJ2-1, with a weak D call TRBD2 (6 bases). Germline V gene data show CDR1 as DFQATT and CDR2 as SNEGSKA (reference sequence). The CDR3 has 16 residues. The V gene lost 2 bases and the J gene lost 5 bases, with 19 bases spanning the gap. DNA of the CDR3: TGCAGTGCTAGAATCCCGCGTCGGGAGATTGACAATGAGCAGTTCTTC. It yields the protein CSARIPRREIDNEQFF.

The rearrangement uses TRBV5-4 and TRBJ2-1; the D gene is possibly TRBD2 (7 bases). The CDR3 loop spans 15 amino acids. Germline V gene data show CDR1 as SGHNT and CDR2 as YYREEE (reference sequence). Trimming cost V 3 bases and J 6 bases, with 16 bases left between them. For the CDR3, the DNA is TGTGCCAGCAGCTCGGGGGGCCAGCGGAGCAATGAGCAGTTCTTC. Translation gives CASSSGGQRSNEQFF.

This clonotype was detected only a few times. The chain joins TRBV10-3 to TRBJ1-5; a weak D match, TRBD1 (6 bases). This CDR3 contains 16 residues. V was trimmed by 4 bases and J by 7 bases, leaving 20 bases between them. Germline V gives CDR1 ENHRY, CDR2 SYGVKD. The CDR3 sequence: CAISVDRGDQGQPQHF. The CDR3, as DNA: TGTGCCATCAGTGTTGACCGGGGGGATCAGGGGCAGCCCCAGCATTTT.

The genes are TRBV20-1 and TRBJ2-1, with 9 positions matching TRBD1. The CDR3 has 15 amino acids. The germline V gene has CDR1 DFQATT and CDR2 SNEGSKA (reference sequence). Trimming cost V 2 bases and J 0 bases; bases outside gene matches: 2. The CDR3 region is CSARLQGASYNEQFF. The CDR3 DNA reads TGCAGTGCTAGATTACAGGGGGCCTCCTACAATGAGCAGTTCTTC.

This clonotype has just a few counts. This chain joins TRBV6-1 and TRBJ2-7, with TRBD1 matching 8 bases. J lost 3 bases, V lost 6 bases, and 4 bases had no gene match. This CDR3 has 13 residues. The germline V gene encodes CDR1 MNHNS and CDR2 SASEGT. For the CDR3, the DNA is TGTGCCAGCAGGCGTGGACAGGGCTACGAGCAGTACTTC. Protein: CASRRGQGYEQYF.

This clonotype was recorded at least ten times. This chain joins TRBV12-3 or TRBV12-4 and TRBJ1-5; no clear D. Trimming removed 6 bases at V and 0 bases at J, with 12 bases between. The CDR3 has 15 amino acids. CDR3 in DNA: TGTGCCAGCAGCCAAAGAGGAGATAGCAATCAGCCCCAGCATTTT. Its translation is CASSQRGDSNQPQHF.

This chain connects TRBV11-1 to TRBJ2-7; possibly TRBD1 for D (6 bases). The CDR3 loop spans 14 amino acids. The germline V and J ends were trimmed by 0 bases and 6 bases, with 12 bases remaining between them. Germline CDR1 is SGHAT and CDR2 is FQDESV (reference sequence). The CDR3 spells CASSLAGHPSEQYF. The CDR3 DNA is TGTGCCAGCAGCTTAGCGGGACACCCTAGCGAGCAGTACTTC. Supplemented by reference TRBV11-1 and TRBJ2-7, the full variable domain reads EAEVAQSPRYKITEKSQAVAFWCDPISGHATLYWYRQILGQGPELLVQFQDESVVDDSQLPKDRFSAERLKGVDSTLKIQPAELGDSAMYLCASSLAGHPSEQYFGPGTRLTVT.

V gene TRBV20-1 combines with J gene TRBJ2-1; TRBD2 aligns across 11 bases. The CDR3 contains 17 residues. Per germline, CDR1 DFQATT and CDR2 SNEGSKA (reference sequence). V shed 4 bases, J shed 0 bases, and the junction held 8 bases outside the gene matches. CDR3 sequence reads: CSATGTSGVSSYNEQFF. CDR3 in DNA: TGCAGTGCTACCGGGACTAGCGGAGTCAGCTCCTACAATGAGCAGTTCTTC.

This clonotype was seen a few times. The chain links TRBV24-1 to TRBJ2-3; 7 bases are a match to TRBD1. The CDR3 runs to 13 residues. From germline, CDR1 is KGHDR and CDR2 SFDVKD. V lost 4 bases, J lost 8 bases, and 5 bases stayed unmatched. The DNA of the CDR3 is TGTGCCACCAGTGACCCCAACAGGGGTACGCAGTATTTT. It encodes CATSDPNRGTQYF.

In this sample, this clonotype turned up many times. The rearrangement joins TRBV12-3 or TRBV12-4 to TRBJ2-2; TRBD1 matches at 10 bases. The CDR3 has 15 residues. Unmatched junction bases numbered 3, after V lost 6 bases and J lost 2 bases. CDR3 loop: CASRGTGENTGELFF. In nucleotides, the CDR3 is TGTGCCAGCAGAGGGACAGGGGAAAACACCGGGGAGCTGTTTTTT.

This clonotype has more than one count but fewer than ten. The rearrangement joins TRBV24-1 to TRBJ2-5, with D perhaps given as TRBD1 or TRBD2 (6 bases each). This CDR3 comprises 13 residues. The germline V gene has CDR1 KGHDR and CDR2 SFDVKD. Trimming removed 4 bases at V and 4 bases at J, with 9 bases between. CDR3 amino acids: CATSDGGRETQYF. The CDR3, as DNA: TGTGCCACCAGTGACGGGGGCCGAGAGACCCAGTACTTC.

The rearrangement uses TRBV20-1 and TRBJ1-2, with D uncertain. The CDR3 sequence is 19 residues long. Germline values: CDR1 DFQATT, CDR2 SNEGSKA (reference sequence). V gave up 1 base and J gave up 2 bases, with 26 bases separating them. CDR3 nucleotide sequence: TGCAGTGCTAGAGGGGGTGGATTTAGCGGCTACGGGTCGAACTATGGCTACACCTTC. It codes for CSARGGGFSGYGSNYGYTF.

This chain links TRBV11-2 with TRBJ1-4; 7 bases line up with TRBD1. V dropped 5 bases and J dropped 2; count of bases not matched to a gene: 5. This CDR3 contains 15 residues. Germline V gene data show CDR1 as SGHAT and CDR2 as FQNNGV. CDR3 in amino acids: CASSLRGRTNEKLFF. In DNA form, the CDR3 reads TGTGCCAGCAGCCTCAGGGGGAGGACTAATGAAAAACTGTTTTTT.

This clonotype was counted only a few times. The rearrangement uses TRBV6-1 and TRBJ2-7; 10 bases line up with TRBD1. CDR3 size: 15 residues. Per the germline V gene, CDR1 is MNHNS and CDR2 is SASEGT. J lost 1 base, V lost 5 bases, and 5 bases had no gene match. In DNA, the CDR3 is TGTGCCAGCAGTCCAGGACAGGGGGAGTCCTACGAGCAGTACTTC. It yields the protein CASSPGQGESYEQYF.

The CDR3 DNA reads as TGTGCCAGCAGTCAAATCGGACAGGGGCAAGATACGCAGTATTTT. Its translation: CASSQIGQGQDTQYF. The chain has TRBV12-3 or TRBV12-4 and TRBJ2-3; 9 nucleotides align to TRBD1. The CDR3 covers 15 residues. Trimming took 5 bases from V and 5 from J; bases not matched to a gene: 8.

V gene TRBV12-3 or TRBV12-4 combines with J gene TRBJ2-1; 9 nucleotides align to TRBD2. The trim removed 7 bases at V and 5 bases at J, leaving 15 bases unmatched. The CDR3 has 17 amino acids. In DNA, the CDR3 is TGTGCCAGCATCCTACGTGACAAGCGGGAGGATAACAATGAGCAGTTCTTC. It translates to CASILRDKREDNNEQFF.

This chain joins TRBV5-1 and TRBJ1-4; TRBD1 might be the D (5 bases). Trimming cost V 0 bases and J 7 bases, with 13 bases left between them. Germline V CDR1 and CDR2: SGHRS, YFSETQ. CDR3 length: 15 amino acids. The CDR3 loop reads CASSLVWGAGEKLFF. CDR3 coding DNA: TGCGCCAGCAGCTTGGTCTGGGGCGCCGGTGAAAAACTGTTTTTT.

This clonotype showed up many times. The gene calls are TRBV9 and TRBJ2-6; D is unresolved. The V gene's germline CDR1 is SGDLS and CDR2 YYNGEE. The CDR3 covers 12 residues. V dropped 7 bases and J dropped 4 bases, with 6 bases sitting between them. CDR3 in amino acids: CASSPGANVLTF. CDR3 nucleotides: TGTGCCAGCTCCCCCGGGGCCAACGTCCTGACTTTC. Based on the CDR3 plus reference TRBV9 and TRBJ2-6, the full variable domain is DSGVTQTPKHLITATGQRVTLRCSPRSGDLSVYWYQQSLDQGLQFLIQYYNGEERAKGNILERFSAQQFPDLHSELNLSSLELGDSALYFCASSPGANVLTFGAGSRLTVL.

Only a few counts were recorded for this clonotype. The rearrangement joins TRBV20-1 to TRBJ2-3; 7 bases are shared with TRBD2. The CDR3 is 16 amino acids. The J segment lost 0 bases and the V segment lost 2 bases, leaving 8 bases of the junction unmatched. Germline loops: CDR1 DFQATT, CDR2 SNEGSKA (reference sequence). This chain's CDR3 is CSARLAEAASTDTQYF. In DNA, the CDR3 is TGCAGTGCTAGACTAGCGGAAGCTGCTAGCACAGATACGCAGTATTTT.

This clonotype was counted only a few times. The chain combines TRBV24-1 with TRBJ2-3; 10 bases are shared with TRBD1. CDR1 and CDR2 (germline): KGHDR, SFDVKD. The CDR3 covers 16 residues. V lost 4 bases and J lost 0; bases outside the gene matches: 3. The CDR3 loop reads CATSDRGQGSTDTQYF. The CDR3 DNA sequence: TGTGCCACCAGTGACCGGGGACAGGGGAGCACAGATACGCAGTATTTT.

This clonotype was counted ten times or more. The chain carries TRBV5-1 and TRBJ2-3; D is tentatively TRBD1 or TRBD2 (5 bases each). Germline V gene sequence: CDR1 SGHRS, CDR2 YFSETQ. The CDR3 has 16 amino acids. V was pared by 4 bases and J by 6 bases, with 21 bases between. DNA of the CDR3: TGCGCCAGCAGCCCCGGGGACGCCCACCCATGGGATACGCAGTATTTT. Protein sequence: CASSPGDAHPWDTQYF.

The V call is TRBV30, the J call TRBJ2-3; D possibly corresponds to TRBD2 (6 bases). The germline V and J ends were trimmed by 3 bases and 1 base, with 17 bases remaining between them. From germline, CDR1 is GTSNPN and CDR2 SVGIG (reference sequence). This CDR3 region has 16 residues. CDR3 nucleotides: TGTGCCTGGAGAGCTTGGGGGGTGGAGGGCACAGATACGCAGTATTTT. This encodes CAWRAWGVEGTDTQYF.